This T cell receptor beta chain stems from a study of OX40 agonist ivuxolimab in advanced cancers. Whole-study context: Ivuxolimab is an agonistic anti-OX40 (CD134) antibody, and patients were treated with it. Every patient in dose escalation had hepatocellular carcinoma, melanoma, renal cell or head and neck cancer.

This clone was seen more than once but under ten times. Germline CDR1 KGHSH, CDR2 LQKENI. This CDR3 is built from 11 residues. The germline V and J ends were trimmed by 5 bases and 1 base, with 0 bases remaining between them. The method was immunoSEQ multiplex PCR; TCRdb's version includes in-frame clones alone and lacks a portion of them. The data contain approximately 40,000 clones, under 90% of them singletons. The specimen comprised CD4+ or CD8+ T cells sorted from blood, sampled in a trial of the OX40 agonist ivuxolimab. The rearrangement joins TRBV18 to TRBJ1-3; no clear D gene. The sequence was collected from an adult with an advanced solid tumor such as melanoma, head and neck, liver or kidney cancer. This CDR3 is CASSSGNTIYF. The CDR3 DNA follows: TGTGCCAGCTCATCTGGAAACACCATATATTTT.